The source of this TCR beta chain is a study of CD8 T cells in ankylosing spondylitis. General study points: A TCR beta motif of under ten highly homologous variants appeared characteristic of ankylosing spondylitis blood.

Quantitative 5'-RACE was performed with molecular barcodes, and it yielded the TCR beta libraries. MiXCR, applied by TCRdb to the 5' RACE reads, yields one record per CDR3 protein. The data show some 800,000 distinct CDR3 sequences, 12% seen once. CDR1 is SGHRS and CDR2 is YFSETQ in the germline V gene. V dropped 0 bases and J dropped 3 bases, with 1 base sitting between them. CDR3 length: 12 residues. This clonotype was seen at least ten times. No antigen is known for it. The chain is built from TRBV5-1 and TRBJ2-1; D is unclear. The specimen sequenced was blood, either unsorted or a sorted T cell fraction (not recorded which). This receptor was identified in a male donor with ankylosing spondylitis. In DNA, the CDR3 is TGCGCCAGCAGCTTGGACTACAATGAGCAGTTCTTC. Translated, it gives CASSLDYNEQFF.